This T cell receptor beta chain was observed in a study of STAT3 mutations in large granular lymphocyte leukemia. TCRdb's table, derived via immunoSEQ multiplex PCR, lists solely in-frame clones and lacks some. This table holds about 42,000 clones, about three quarters found once. Points from the study as a whole: Persisting codominant clonotypes may have hidden a small pathogenic clone. In T-cell large granular lymphocyte leukemia, about half of patients showed multiple immunodominant subclonotypes.

The CDR3 covers 14 residues. Between the trimmed V and J ends, which lost 5 bases and 6 bases, there was a span of 16 bases. CDR1 is SGHRS and CDR2 is YFSETQ in the germline V gene. Comments on this clone: Its antigen remains unknown.

The sequenced sample consisted of PBMCs. This TCR came from a human donor with T large granular lymphocyte leukemia. Some clones in this sample may be carry-over from other donors' samples. The chain uses TRBV5-1 and TRBJ2-3, with D tentatively TRBD1 (6 bases). The CDR3 is CASRLTGLRDTQYF. The CDR3 nucleotides are TGCGCCAGCAGGTTAACAGGGTTGAGGGATACGCAGTATTTT.